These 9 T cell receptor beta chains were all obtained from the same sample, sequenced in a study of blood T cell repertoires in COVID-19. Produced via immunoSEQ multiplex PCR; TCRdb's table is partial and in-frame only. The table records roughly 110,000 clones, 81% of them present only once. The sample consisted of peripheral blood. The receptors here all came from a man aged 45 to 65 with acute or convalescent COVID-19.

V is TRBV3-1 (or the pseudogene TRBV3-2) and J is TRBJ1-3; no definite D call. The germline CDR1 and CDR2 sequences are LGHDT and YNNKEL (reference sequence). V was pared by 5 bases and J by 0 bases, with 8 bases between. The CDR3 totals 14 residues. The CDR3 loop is CASSEQFSGNTIYF. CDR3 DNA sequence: TGTGCCAGCAGCGAGCAATTCTCTGGAAACACCATATATTTT.

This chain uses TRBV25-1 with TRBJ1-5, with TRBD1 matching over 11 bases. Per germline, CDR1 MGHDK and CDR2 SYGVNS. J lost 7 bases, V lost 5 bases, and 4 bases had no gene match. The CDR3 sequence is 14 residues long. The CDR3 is CASSMGQGDQPQHF. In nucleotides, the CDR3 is TGTGCCAGCAGTATGGGACAGGGGGACCAGCCCCAGCATTTT.

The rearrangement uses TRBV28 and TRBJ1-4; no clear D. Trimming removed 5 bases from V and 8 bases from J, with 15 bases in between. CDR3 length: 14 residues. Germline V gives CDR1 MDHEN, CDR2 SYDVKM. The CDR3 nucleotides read TGTGCCAGCAGTCCCAGACCGGCTAGGGAAAAACTGTTTTTT. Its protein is CASSPRPAREKLFF. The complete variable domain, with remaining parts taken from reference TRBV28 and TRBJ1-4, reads DVKVTQSSRYLVKRTGEKVFLECVQDMDHENMFWYRQDPGLGLRLIYFSYDVKMKEKGDIPEGYSVSREKKERFSLILESASTNQTSMYLCASSPRPAREKLFFGSGTQLSVL.

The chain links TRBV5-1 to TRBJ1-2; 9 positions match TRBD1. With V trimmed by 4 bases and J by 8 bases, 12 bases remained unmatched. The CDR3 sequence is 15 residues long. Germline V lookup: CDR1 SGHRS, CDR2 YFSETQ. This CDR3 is CASSPVQTGGLGYTF. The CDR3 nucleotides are TGCGCCAGCAGCCCCGTACAGACAGGGGGTCTAGGCTACACCTTC. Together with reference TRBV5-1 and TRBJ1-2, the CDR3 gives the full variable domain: KAGVTQTPRYLIKTRGQQVTLSCSPISGHRSVSWYQQTPGQGLQFLFEYFSETQRNKGNFPGRFSGRQFSNSRSEMNVSTLELGDSALYLCASSPVQTGGLGYTFGSGTRLTVV.

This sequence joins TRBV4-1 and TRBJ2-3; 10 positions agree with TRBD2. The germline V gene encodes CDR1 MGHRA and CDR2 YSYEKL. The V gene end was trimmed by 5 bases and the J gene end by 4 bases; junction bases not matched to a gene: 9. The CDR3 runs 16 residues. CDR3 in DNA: TGCGCCAGCAGCGAAAAGCGGGGGGGCAGGGCAGATACGCAGTATTTT. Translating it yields CASSEKRGGRADTQYF.

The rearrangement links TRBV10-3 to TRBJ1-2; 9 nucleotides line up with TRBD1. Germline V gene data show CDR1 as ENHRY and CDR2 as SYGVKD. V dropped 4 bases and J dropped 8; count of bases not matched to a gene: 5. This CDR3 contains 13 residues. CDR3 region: CAISGTGAGGYTF. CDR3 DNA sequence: TGTGCCATCAGTGGGACAGGGGCAGGGGGCTACACCTTC.

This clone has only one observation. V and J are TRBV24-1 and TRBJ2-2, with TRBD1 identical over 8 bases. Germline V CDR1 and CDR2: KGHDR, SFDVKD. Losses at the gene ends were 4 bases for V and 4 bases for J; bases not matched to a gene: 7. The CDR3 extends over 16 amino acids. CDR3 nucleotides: TGTGCCACCAGTGACCCCACAGGGGGGTTCACCGGGGAGCTGTTTTTT. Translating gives CATSDPTGGFTGELFF.

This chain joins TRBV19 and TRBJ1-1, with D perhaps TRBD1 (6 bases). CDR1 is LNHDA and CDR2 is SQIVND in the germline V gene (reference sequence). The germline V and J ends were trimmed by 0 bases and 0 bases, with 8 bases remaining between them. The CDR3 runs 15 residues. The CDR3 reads CASSIEGGLNTEAFF. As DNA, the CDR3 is TGTGCCAGTAGTATAGAAGGGGGTCTGAACACTGAAGCTTTCTTT. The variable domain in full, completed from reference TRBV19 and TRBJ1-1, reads DGGITQSPKYLFRKEGQNVTLSCEQNLNHDAMYWYRQDPGQGLRLIYYSQIVNDFQKGDIAEGYSVSREKKESFPLTVTSAQKNPTAFYLCASSIEGGLNTEAFFGQGTRLTVV.

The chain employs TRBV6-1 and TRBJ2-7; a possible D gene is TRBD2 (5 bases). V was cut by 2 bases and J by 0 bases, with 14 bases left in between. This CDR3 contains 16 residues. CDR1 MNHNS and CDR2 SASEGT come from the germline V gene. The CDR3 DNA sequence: TGTGCCAGCAGTGAAACCCCGGGAAGAAGCTCCTACGAGCAGTACGTC. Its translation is CASSETPGRSSYEQYV.